One and the same sample provided the 19 T cell receptor beta chains below, sequenced in a study of OX40 agonist ivuxolimab in advanced cancers. Clones were sequenced by immunoSEQ multiplex PCR, and TCRdb holds only the in-frame ones, with some missing. Here the sample spans under 60,000 clones, 88% being singletons. Source: CD4+ or CD8+ T cells sorted from blood, taken in a trial of the OX40 agonist ivuxolimab. These receptors were taken from an adult with an advanced solid tumor such as melanoma, head and neck, liver or kidney cancer.

The chain has TRBV4-3 and TRBJ1-2, with D hard to call. The CDR3 has 16 amino acids. Trimming took off 0 bases at V and 4 bases at J, with 15 bases between the two ends. In germline, CDR1 is LGHNA, CDR2 YSLEER. CDR3 coding DNA: TGCGCCAGCAGCCAAGAAGAGAACAGCCCTCGCTATGGCTACACCTTC. This encodes CASSQEENSPRYGYTF.

The V call is TRBV4-3, the J call TRBJ1-4; TRBD1 agrees at 9 bases. The V and J ends lost 1 base and 5 bases, in that order; junction bases with no gene match: 5. The CDR3 runs 16 residues. CDR1 is LGHNA and CDR2 is YSLEER in the germline V gene. The CDR3, as DNA: TGCGCCAGCAGCCAAGTCCTCGGACAGGGGAATGAAAAACTGTTTTTT. Translating it yields CASSQVLGQGNEKLFF.

The V call is TRBV4-2, the J call TRBJ2-7, with 12 bases that match TRBD2. The CDR3 runs to 19 residues. V gave up 4 bases and J gave up 0 bases; unmatched junction bases: 13. Looked up from germline, CDR1 is LGHNA and CDR2 is YNFKEQ. The CDR3 reads CASSPANLAGGSNSYEQYF. DNA for the CDR3: TGTGCCAGCAGCCCTGCGAACCTAGCGGGAGGGTCTAACTCCTACGAGCAGTACTTC.

This chain joins TRBV19 and TRBJ2-3; no reliable D call. The germline gives CDR1 LNHDA, CDR2 SQIVND (reference sequence). The CDR3 loop spans 13 amino acids. V was clipped by 1 base and J by 2 bases, with 4 bases between them. CDR3 sequence: CASSIGFTDTQYF. CDR3 DNA: TGTGCCAGTAGTATAGGGTTCACAGATACGCAGTATTTT.

The V gene is TRBV7-9, the J gene TRBJ2-7; D perhaps matches TRBD1 (5 bases). Trimming shortened V by 3 bases and J by 3 bases, and 27 bases separated the two germline ends. The germline V gene encodes CDR1 SEHNR and CDR2 FQNEAQ (reference sequence). This CDR3 comprises 19 residues. CDR3 sequence reads: CASSFSRRPTGLEVYEQYF. The CDR3 DNA follows: TGTGCCAGCAGCTTTTCCAGACGCCCAACAGGCTTAGAGGTCTACGAGCAGTACTTC.

A single count supports this clone. The rearrangement joins TRBV5-6 to TRBJ2-7; D is ambiguous. Germline CDR1 reads SGHDT; CDR2 reads YYEEEE. The CDR3 spans 11 residues. Deletions cut 0 bases from V and 3 bases from J, with 1 base between. In DNA, the CDR3 is TGTGCCAGCAGCTTGGACTACGAGCAGTACTTC. Translated: CASSLDYEQYF.

J is TRBJ2-3 and V is TRBV6-6; D gene uncertain. CDR3 size: 12 residues. Deletions cut 2 bases from V and 3 bases from J, with 3 bases between. The germline gives CDR1 MNHNY, CDR2 SVGAGI (reference sequence). This CDR3 is CASSYPTDTQYF. In nucleotides, the CDR3 is TGTGCCAGCAGTTACCCGACAGATACGCAGTATTTT.

The J gene is TRBJ1-1, the V gene TRBV27; D ambiguous. CDR1 is MNHEY, CDR2 SMNVEV, per germline (reference sequence). V lost 0 bases, J lost 5 bases, and 13 bases lay in between. The CDR3 length is 15 residues. CDR3 loop: CASSLSISVGTEAFF. The CDR3, as DNA: TGTGCCAGCAGTTTATCGATCTCTGTGGGGACTGAAGCTTTCTTT.

This clone was observed a handful of times. The chain couples TRBV5-4 to TRBJ1-6, with D unresolved. Trimming removed 0 bases from V and 7 bases from J, with 2 bases in between. Per germline, CDR1 SGHNT and CDR2 YYREEE (reference sequence). This CDR3 contains 12 residues. The CDR3 DNA sequence: TGTGCCAGCAGCTTGGAGAATTCACCCCTCCACTTT. It yields the protein CASSLENSPLHF.

The chain recombines TRBV18 with TRBJ1-2; tentative D call: TRBD1 (5 bases). There are 16 residues in the CDR3. Germline V gene lookup returns CDR1 KGHSH and CDR2 LQKENI. V gave up 0 bases and J gave up 8 bases, with 19 bases separating them. The CDR3 DNA reads as TGTGCCAGCTCACCACCGAGTAGAGGGGACGGTTACGGCTACACCTTC. Its protein is CASSPPSRGDGYGYTF.

This chain uses TRBV7-9 with TRBJ2-7, with TRBD1 identical over 7 bases. Germline lookup yields CDR1 SEHNR and CDR2 FQNEAQ (reference sequence). CDR3 length: 14 residues. With 2 bases clipped from V and 1 base from J, the junction kept 2 bases outside the gene matches. The CDR3 is CASSLWDRSYEQYF. Written as DNA, the CDR3 is TGTGCCAGCAGCTTATGGGACAGATCCTACGAGCAGTACTTC.

This clone was counted only a few times. The chain uses TRBV7-2 and TRBJ1-2, with D unclear. The CDR3 loop spans 14 amino acids. Germline CDR1 is SGHTA and CDR2 is FQGNSA. V lost 5 bases to trimming and J lost 5 bases, with 15 bases between them. CDR3: CASSAGLDSYGYTF. The CDR3 DNA is TGTGCCAGCAGCGCCGGCTTAGATAGTTATGGCTACACCTTC.

The chain is built from TRBV5-1 and TRBJ2-3, with D perhaps being TRBD1 or TRBD2 (6 bases each). CDR1 and CDR2 from the germline V gene are SGHRS and YFSETQ. CDR3 length equals 15 residues. Trimming shortened V by 0 bases and J by 4 bases, and 12 bases separated the two germline ends. The CDR3 region has the DNA TGCGCCAGCAGCTTGGAGGGGGGCGGCCCAGATACGCAGTATTTT. Amino acid sequence: CASSLEGGGPDTQYF.

The V call is TRBV2, the J call TRBJ1-2; D gene unclear. Germline V gene sequence: CDR1 SNHLY, CDR2 FYNNEI. This CDR3 has 13 residues. Trimming shortened V by 2 bases and J by 5 bases, and 9 bases separated the two germline ends. The CDR3 reads CASSERNRYGYTF. The CDR3 bases are TGTGCCAGCAGTGAACGGAATCGATATGGCTACACCTTC.

This clone was seen just once. The chain couples TRBV11-2 to TRBJ2-7, with 11 bases matching TRBD2. J was trimmed by 6 bases and V by 2 bases; bases with no gene match: 0. CDR3 size: 13 residues. Germline CDR1 and CDR2: SGHAT and FQNNGV. The DNA of the CDR3 is TGTGCCAGCAGCTTACTAGCGGGAGGCGAGCAGTACTTC. Protein sequence: CASSLLAGGEQYF.

The genes are TRBV6-1 and TRBJ2-3, with 7 positions matching TRBD2. Germline CDR1 and CDR2: MNHNS and SASEGT. The CDR3 is 13 amino acids. V dropped 11 bases and J dropped 5; count of bases not matched to a gene: 10. CDR3: CAAGLKSQDTQYF. The CDR3, as DNA: TGTGCCGCGGGACTAAAAAGTCAAGATACGCAGTATTTT.

This chain links TRBV28 with TRBJ1-4, with TRBD1 identical over 9 bases. The CDR3 is made up of 15 amino acids. J was trimmed by 5 bases and V by 2 bases; bases with no gene match: 3. Germline CDR1 MDHEN, CDR2 SYDVKM. CDR3 sequence reads: CASSLGGTGNEKLFF. The CDR3 DNA reads TGTGCCAGCAGTTTAGGCGGGACAGGGAATGAAAAACTGTTTTTT.

The CDR3 loop is CASSLGQGHAEQFF. The CDR3 region has the DNA TGCGCCAGCAGCTTAGGACAGGGACATGCTGAGCAGTTCTTC. V is TRBV5-1 and J is TRBJ2-1; 8 bases are shared with TRBD1. Germline CDR1 reads SGHRS; CDR2 reads YFSETQ. The length of the CDR3 is 14 residues. Unmatched junction bases numbered 7, after V lost 2 bases and J lost 9 bases.

The rearrangement joins TRBV30 to TRBJ1-1; D possibly corresponds to TRBD1 (5 bases). CDR1 GTSNPN and CDR2 SVGIG come from the germline V gene (reference sequence). V lost 3 bases and J 2 bases, leaving 10 bases between the germline ends. The CDR3 contains 13 residues. The chain's CDR3 is CAWRGVTNTEAFF. Here the CDR3 DNA reads TGTGCCTGGAGGGGGGTCACAAACACTGAAGCTTTCTTT.